A single sample is the source of the 9 T cell receptor beta chains below, sequenced in a study of shared clonotypes between healthy human individuals. Naivety among CD8 cells was defined by CD45RO negativity and positive CCR7 selection, thereby excluding terminally differentiated effector memory CD45RA+ cells. Profiled with immunoSEQ multiplex PCR; TCRdb holds only in-frame clones, not every one. The data hold some 2,000,000 clones, with approximately 94% observed a single time. Material: naive CD8+ T cells sorted from blood. These receptors were taken from a man between 18 and 35 years old in good health.

The V and J genes are TRBV4-1 and TRBJ2-1; D gene ambiguous. V lost 5 bases and J 8 bases, leaving 13 bases between the germline ends. The CDR3 is 13 amino acids. Looked up from germline, CDR1 is MGHRA and CDR2 is YSYEKL. The CDR3 nucleotides are TGCGCCAGCAGCGATTCGGTGTTCTATGAGCAGTTCTTC. It yields the protein CASSDSVFYEQFF.

The chain employs TRBV5-4 and TRBJ1-2; 9 bases line up with TRBD1. The V gene's germline CDR1 is SGHNT and CDR2 YYREEE (reference sequence). The CDR3 is 15 amino acids. The ends lost 0 bases at V and 6 bases at J; junction bases unmatched: 6. The CDR3 loop is CASSLGQGVRDGYTF. The CDR3 DNA follows: TGTGCCAGCAGCTTGGGACAGGGGGTTCGTGATGGCTACACCTTC.

J is TRBJ2-5 and V is TRBV5-4; no firm D call. V was cut by 4 bases and J by 2 bases, with 12 bases left in between. The CDR3 spans 14 residues. Germline CDR1 reads SGHNT; CDR2 reads YYREEE (reference sequence). The CDR3 loop reads CASSTRPGQETQYF. The CDR3 bases are TGTGCCAGCAGCACCCGACCAGGACAAGAGACCCAGTACTTC.

V gene TRBV9 combines with J gene TRBJ1-6; weak D call: TRBD1 (5 bases). Germline loops: CDR1 SGDLS, CDR2 YYNGEE. This CDR3 comprises 14 residues. V was cut by 3 bases and J by 10 bases, with 14 bases left in between. The CDR3 nucleotides are TGTGCCAGCAGCGGTGGGGGGATTCGGTCACCCCTCCACTTT. It encodes CASSGGGIRSPLHF.

On this clone: Other DNA sequences within the sample encode an identical CDR3. This sequence joins TRBV27 and TRBJ1-2, with TRBD1 as a possible D gene (6 bases). Between the trimmed V and J ends, which lost 2 bases and 4 bases, there was a span of 11 bases. Germline CDR1 reads MNHEY; CDR2 reads SMNVEV (reference sequence). CDR3 length equals 14 residues. CDR3 coding DNA: TGTGCCAGCAGTTTAAGGGGGGGGGCCTATGGCTACACCTTC. It translates to CASSLRGGAYGYTF.

The CDR3 here is CASSFKASGTSEQFF. CDR3 coding DNA: TGCGCCAGCAGCTTTAAGGCTAGCGGGACTAGTGAGCAGTTCTTC. The chain carries TRBV5-1 and TRBJ2-1; 9 nucleotides line up with TRBD2. V lost 2 bases, J lost 9 bases, and 9 bases stayed unmatched. Looked up from germline, CDR1 is SGHRS and CDR2 is YFSETQ. The CDR3 covers 15 residues. Complete variable domain (other parts from reference TRBV5-1 and TRBJ2-1): KAGVTQTPRYLIKTRGQQVTLSCSPISGHRSVSWYQQTPGQGLQFLFEYFSETQRNKGNFPGRFSGRQFSNSRSEMNVSTLELGDSALYLCASSFKASGTSEQFFGPGTRLTVL.

As for this clone: Other DNA sequences in the same sample also yield this CDR3. V and J are TRBV27 and TRBJ2-5; 9 nucleotides line up with TRBD1. This CDR3 is 16 amino acids long. V shed 0 bases, J shed 4 bases, and the junction held 6 bases outside the gene matches. From germline, CDR1 is MNHEY and CDR2 SMNVEV (reference sequence). CDR3 coding DNA: TGTGCCAGCAGTTTATCAGCCGGGACAGGGAGAGAGACCCAGTACTTC. Residues: CASSLSAGTGRETQYF.

About this clone: Other DNA sequences within the sample encode an identical CDR3. V and J are TRBV6-5 and TRBJ1-1; D not resolved. The germline gives CDR1 MNHEY, CDR2 SVGAGI. The CDR3 spans 12 residues. Deletions cut 0 bases from V and 2 bases from J, with 1 base between. The CDR3 DNA reads TGTGCCAGCAGTTACTCCAACACTGAAGCTTTCTTT. Its protein is CASSYSNTEAFF.

The CDR3, as DNA: TGTGCCAGCAGCCCGGACGTCAATGAGCAGTTCTTC. Encoded protein: CASSPDVNEQFF. The chain carries TRBV7-9 and TRBJ2-1, with no clear D. Trimming cost V 5 bases and J 6 bases, with 8 bases left between them. The CDR3 has 12 residues. CDR1 SEHNR and CDR2 FQNEAQ come from the germline V gene (reference sequence).